The clone carrying this T cell receptor (beta chain) was seen a few times. What it binds is unknown. Each CDR3 protein gets one entry after TCRdb re-called the 5' RACE reads with MiXCR. Of 250,000 to 400,000 distinct CDR3 sequences listed, over 11% are singletons. The data are from a study of T-cell memory formation after mild COVID-19. Study-level results: Several responding clones turned up in pre-infection memory, indicating that cross-reactive memory may have taken part. The authors left the SARS-CoV-2 specificity of second-wave clones peaking on day 37 unconfirmed. Mainly CM and EM harbored the contracting CD4+ clones; mainly EMRA harbored the CD8+ ones. CD4/CD8 balance held among clones contracting day 15 to 85, and later expanders leaned CD4+.

Input material: PBMCs or a T cell subset sorted from them (not recorded which). The receptor was derived from a man between 18 and 29 years old who had mild COVID-19 (a few samples of this study predate the infection). Cell type and time point are not known.

The CDR3 spells CSVAAPRTQYF. DNA of the CDR3: TGCAGCGTGGCAGCCCCGAGGACCCAGTACTTC. V gene TRBV29-1 combines with J gene TRBJ2-5; D not certain. Trimming pared 6 bases from V and 7 bases from J, leaving 12 bases between. CDR1 is SQVTM and CDR2 is ANQGSEA in the germline V gene. The CDR3 has 11 residues. Full variable domain (outside the CDR3, taken from reference TRBV29-1 and TRBJ2-5): SAVISQKPSRDICQRGTSLTIQCQVDSQVTMMFWYRQQPGQSLTLIATANQGSEATYESGFVIDKFPISRPNLTFSTLTVSNMSPEDSSIYLCSVAAPRTQYFGPGTRLLVL.